This TCR beta chain was identified in a study of PD-1 blockade in classical Hodgkin lymphoma. This clone was seen just once. Unmatched junction bases numbered 2, after V lost 5 bases and J lost 3 bases. Germline lookup yields CDR1 SEHNR and CDR2 FQNEAQ (reference sequence). This CDR3 contains 13 residues. All the patients suffered relapse after autologous stem cell transplantation, and brentuximab vedotin exposure differed. The assay was immunoSEQ multiplex PCR, and TCRdb's table has in-frame clones only and misses some. In the table there are more than 140,000 clones, approximately 81% of which are singletons.

Sequencing used peripheral blood mononuclear cells (PBMCs), obtained before the second cycle of nivolumab. The chain is built from TRBV7-9 and TRBJ1-1; 8 positions agree with TRBD1. The clonotype comes from a human donor with classical Hodgkin lymphoma. CDR3 in DNA: TGTGCCAGCAGCAAGACAGGGGACACTGAAGCTTTCTTT. Its translation: CASSKTGDTEAFF.